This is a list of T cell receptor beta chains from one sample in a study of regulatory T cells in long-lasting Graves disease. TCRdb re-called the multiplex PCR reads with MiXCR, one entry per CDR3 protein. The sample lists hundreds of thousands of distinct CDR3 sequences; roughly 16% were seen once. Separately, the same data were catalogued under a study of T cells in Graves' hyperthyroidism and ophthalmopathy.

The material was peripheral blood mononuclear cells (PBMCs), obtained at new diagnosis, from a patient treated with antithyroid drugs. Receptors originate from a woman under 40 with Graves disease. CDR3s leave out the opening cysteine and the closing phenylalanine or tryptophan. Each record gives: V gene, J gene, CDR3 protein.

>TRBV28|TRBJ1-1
ASSVSGQGRVDAF
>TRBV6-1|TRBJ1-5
ASNVGQSSNQPQH
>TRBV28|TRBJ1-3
ASSNRVAGNTIY
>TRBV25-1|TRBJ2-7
ASSEYKRNTYEQY
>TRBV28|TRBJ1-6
ASSLGGRYNSPLH
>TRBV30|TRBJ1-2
AFSGEPNYGYT
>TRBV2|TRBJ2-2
ASKGDINTGELF
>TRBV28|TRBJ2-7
ASSPDRDLPYEQY
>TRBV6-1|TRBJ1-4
ASRFSGSTNEKLF
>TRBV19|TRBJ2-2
ASSIEGASSGELF
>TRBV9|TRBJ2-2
ASSEPWNTGELF
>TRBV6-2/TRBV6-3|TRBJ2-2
ASSYLGTGPGELF
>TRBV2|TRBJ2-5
ASSGETASKETQY
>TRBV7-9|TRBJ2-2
ASSQRTSGPNTGELF
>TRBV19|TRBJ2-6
ASSTTGSGANVLT